This entry lists 19 T cell receptor beta chains sequenced from one sample in a study of OX40 agonist ivuxolimab in advanced cancers. Data came from immunoSEQ multiplex PCR; TCRdb stores just in-frame clones and leaves some out. The sample lists 20,000 or so clones, more than 75% occurring once. The source material was CD4+ or CD8+ T cells sorted from blood, sampled in a trial of the OX40 agonist ivuxolimab. The receptors derive from an adult with an advanced solid tumor such as melanoma, head and neck, liver or kidney cancer.

This clone was detected once. The CDR3 loop is CSVEDRSYGYTF. CDR3 coding DNA: TGCAGCGTTGAAGATAGGAGCTATGGCTACACCTTC. The J gene is TRBJ1-2, the V gene TRBV29-1, with unresolved D. The CDR3 is made up of 12 amino acids. With 0 bases removed from V and 4 bases from J, the gap between germline ends came to 6 bases. Germline values: CDR1 SQVTM, CDR2 ANQGSEA.

J is TRBJ2-7 and V is TRBV30; TRBD2 is a possible D gene (5 bases). CDR3 length: 11 amino acids. Germline CDR1 is GTSNPN and CDR2 is SVGIG (reference sequence). Between the trimmed V and J ends, which lost 0 bases and 10 bases, there was a span of 10 bases. The CDR3 DNA follows: TGTGCCTGGAGTGTAGCGGAGGCCCAGTACTTC. Residues: CAWSVAEAQYF.

The chain links TRBV6-4 to TRBJ2-2; no clear D. Between the trimmed V and J ends, which lost 3 bases and 0 bases, there was a span of 2 bases. Germline values: CDR1 MRHNA, CDR2 SNTAGT. The CDR3 is 13 amino acids. CDR3 sequence reads: CASSEANTGELFF. CDR3 DNA sequence: TGTGCCAGCAGTGAAGCGAACACCGGGGAGCTGTTTTTT.

This rearrangement joins TRBV11-2 to TRBJ1-3; D unclear. V was pared by 5 bases and J by 4 bases, with 12 bases between. There are 14 residues in the CDR3. Germline assignment: CDR1 SGHAT and CDR2 FQNNGV. The CDR3 bases are TGTGCCAGCAGCATAATTAACCGGGGAAACACCATATATTTT. This encodes CASSIINRGNTIYF.

The rearrangement joins TRBV4-1 to TRBJ2-7; tentatively, D is TRBD2 (7 bases). The length of the CDR3 is 13 residues. The germline V gene encodes CDR1 MGHRA and CDR2 YSYEKL. The germline V and J ends were trimmed by 4 bases and 7 bases, with 14 bases remaining between them. CDR3 DNA sequence: TGCGCCAGCAGCCCCCGAGGGGGAGGGGAGCAGTACTTC. As protein: CASSPRGGGEQYF.

This chain connects TRBV2 to TRBJ2-7; 9 bases fit TRBD1. Germline V lookup: CDR1 SNHLY, CDR2 FYNNEI. This CDR3 has 15 amino acids. Losses at the gene ends were 2 bases for V and 4 bases for J; bases not matched to a gene: 6. The CDR3 coding sequence is TGTGCCAGCAGTGAACTCGGACAGGGGAGGTACGAGCAGTACTTC. This sequence encodes CASSELGQGRYEQYF.

CDR3 bases: TGCGCCAGCAGCTTGCGCGGGGGGTACCAGGGCTCTGGGGCCAACGTCCTGACTTTC. Translating gives CASSLRGGYQGSGANVLTF. The chain uses TRBV5-1 and TRBJ2-6, with 8 bases fitting TRBD2. The CDR3 is 19 residues long. V lost 1 base and J lost 0; bases outside the gene matches: 9. Per the germline V gene, CDR1 is SGHRS and CDR2 is YFSETQ.

The gene calls are TRBV7-9 and TRBJ2-2; 9 bases match TRBD2. Trimming cost V 6 bases and J 5 bases; bases outside gene matches: 10. CDR1 and CDR2 (germline): SEHNR, FQNEAQ (reference sequence). The CDR3 consists of 16 residues. CDR3 in amino acids: CASSVAGASSTGELFF. In DNA form, the CDR3 reads TGTGCCAGCAGTGTAGCGGGAGCCTCGAGTACCGGGGAGCTGTTTTTT.

The V call is TRBV6-5, the J call TRBJ2-1, with D possibly being TRBD2 (5 bases). Germline V gene lookup returns CDR1 MNHEY and CDR2 SVGAGI. The V gene lost 5 bases and the J gene lost 13 bases, with 15 bases spanning the gap. The CDR3 covers 12 residues. The CDR3 DNA reads TGTGCCAGCAGTACCCCGGGAAATTCACAGTTCTTC. Encoded protein: CASSTPGNSQFF.

Note on this clone: The same CDR3 can be traced to other DNA sequences in this sample. The chain couples TRBV5-1 to TRBJ2-1; D gene uncertain. Trimming left V 0 bases short and J 7 bases short, with 2 bases between. This CDR3 comprises 11 residues. Germline lookup yields CDR1 SGHRS and CDR2 YFSETQ. The CDR3 loop is CASSLGNEQFF. The CDR3 coding sequence is TGCGCCAGCAGCTTGGGGAATGAGCAGTTCTTC.

This clone was observed once. For the CDR3, the DNA is TGCGCCAGCAGCCGGGACACGGGAAGGGAAAAACTGTTTTTT. Translated: CASSRDTGREKLFF. The rearrangement uses TRBV10-1 and TRBJ1-4; D might be TRBD1 (6 bases). Per the germline V gene, CDR1 is WNHNN and CDR2 is SYGVQD (reference sequence). The CDR3 contains 14 residues. Between the trimmed V and J ends, which lost 6 bases and 8 bases, there was a span of 16 bases.

The V and J genes are TRBV7-9 and TRBJ2-7, with D hard to call. V was cut by 5 bases and J by 0 bases, with 14 bases left in between. The CDR3 covers 15 residues. Germline CDR1 reads SEHNR; CDR2 reads FQNEAQ (reference sequence). The DNA for the CDR3 is TGTGCCAGCAGCCCTCCCCTCTGGGCCTCCTACGAGCAGTACTTC. Its translation is CASSPPLWASYEQYF.

The V and J genes are TRBV29-1 and TRBJ1-3; D remains ambiguous. V was shortened by 3 bases and J by 0 bases, with 6 bases between the two germline ends. CDR3 length: 13 amino acids. The germline V gene encodes CDR1 SQVTM and CDR2 ANQGSEA. The CDR3 coding sequence is TGCAGCGTTGAGGTCAACTCTGGAAACACCATATATTTT. It translates to CSVEVNSGNTIYF.

This clone was detected only a few times. J is TRBJ1-5 and V is TRBV5-1; 7 positions match TRBD1. Looked up from germline, CDR1 is SGHRS and CDR2 is YFSETQ. The CDR3 is 15 residues long. The J segment lost 6 bases and the V segment lost 0 bases, leaving 6 bases of the junction unmatched. The CDR3 DNA sequence: TGCGCCAGCAGCTTGGATGACAGGGCGGGTCAGCCCCAGCATTTT. Amino acids: CASSLDDRAGQPQHF.

V and J are TRBV7-9 and TRBJ2-5; D not certain. The CDR3 extends over 15 amino acids. Trimming left V 2 bases short and J 0 bases short, with 10 bases between. Germline CDR1 and CDR2: SEHNR and FQNEAQ (reference sequence). The CDR3 is CASSLMIQDQETQYF. The CDR3 nucleotides read TGTGCCAGCAGCTTAATGATTCAGGACCAAGAGACCCAGTACTTC.

The rearrangement links TRBV27 to TRBJ2-1; unclear D gene. This CDR3 has 18 amino acids. Looked up from germline, CDR1 is MNHEY and CDR2 is SMNVEV (reference sequence). Trimming stripped 2 bases from V and 0 bases from J, with 17 bases between. The CDR3 reads CASSLPKAGRSSYNEQFF. CDR3 bases: TGTGCCAGCAGTTTACCGAAAGCCGGGCGAAGCTCCTACAATGAGCAGTTCTTC.

The rearrangement joins TRBV2 to TRBJ1-4; D call uncertain. Germline V lookup: CDR1 SNHLY, CDR2 FYNNEI. The CDR3 sequence is 13 residues long. The V end was cut by 6 bases, the J end by 4 bases, with 9 bases between. The CDR3 region is CASRRHDNEKLFF. In nucleotides, the CDR3 is TGTGCCAGCAGGAGGCACGATAATGAAAAACTGTTTTTT.

The chain is built from TRBV27 and TRBJ1-1; 7 positions match TRBD1. The germline V gene has CDR1 MNHEY and CDR2 SMNVEV (reference sequence). CDR3 length: 14 residues. J was trimmed by 2 bases and V by 4 bases; bases with no gene match: 4. DNA for the CDR3: TGTGCCAGCAGTTGGGCAGGGGGAAACACTGAAGCTTTCTTT. Its protein product is CASSWAGGNTEAFF.

This rearrangement joins TRBV6-6 to TRBJ2-7; TRBD1 might be the D (6 bases). Germline loops: CDR1 MNHNY, CDR2 SVGAGI (reference sequence). The CDR3 contains 14 residues. V lost 0 bases, J lost 1 base, and 7 bases lay in between. CDR3 in amino acids: CASSYSDSSYEQYF. The DNA of the CDR3 is TGTGCCAGCAGTTACTCGGACAGTTCCTACGAGCAGTACTTC.